This T cell receptor beta chain was obtained from a study of liver allograft versus peripheral blood T cells. Study at large: Peripheral blood of the recipients supplied T cell receptor repertoires that were compared with those in transplanted livers.

From the reads, TCRdb called clonotypes with MiXCR, one entry per CDR3 protein. The sample shows roughly 3,600 distinct CDR3 sequences, 18% of them seen only once. The CDR3 is made up of 14 amino acids. The junction had 8 bases not matched to a gene; V was cut back by 4 bases and J by 4 bases. Germline-derived CDR1 and CDR2 are SGHNT and YYREEE (reference sequence). This clonotype was sampled from a human patient who had a liver transplant. Some T cells may be supplied by the graft donor. V and J are TRBV5-4 and TRBJ2-7; 7 bases align to TRBD1. The DNA for the CDR3 is TGTGCCAGCAGCCTCGACAGGGACAATTACGAGCAGTACTTC. Its translation is CASSLDRDNYEQYF.